Sequencing of this TCR beta chain was carried out in a study of early T cells in non-severe SARS-CoV-2 infection. Study at large: Bulk RNA from unsorted whole blood was sequenced; chains were unpaired. Overall study results and limits: Anti-spike CD8 responses were favored in VDJdb matching, and private and CD4 specificities were missed.

As regards this clonotype: Its antigen is unidentified. Germline and junction disagree at one end, which may indicate a read error.

Individually, cDNA molecules had unique molecular identifiers attached to them. TCRdb reanalysed the 5' RACE reads using MiXCR and keeps one entry per CDR3 protein. Among about 79,000 distinct CDR3 sequences listed, around 10% were seen once. The CDR3 runs 12 residues. Germline-derived CDR1 and CDR2 are SEHNR and FQNEAQ (reference sequence). Material for sequencing was whole blood. This chain uses TRBV7-9 with TRBJ2-7; TRBD1 is a possible D gene (8 bases). The clonotype comes from an adult who was a healthcare worker with PCR-confirmed SARS-CoV-2 infection or an uninfected control (not recorded which). In nucleotides, the CDR3 is TGTGCCAGCAGCTTAGCGGACAGGGAGGGGGACTTC. Its protein product is CASSLADREGDF.